Below are 26 T cell receptor beta chains sequenced from a single sample in a study of blood T cell repertoires in COVID-19. TCRdb's table, derived via immunoSEQ multiplex PCR, lists solely in-frame clones and lacks some. This table holds approximately 300,000 clones, 65% to 85% found once. Sequenced input: peripheral blood. These receptor sequences come from a woman in her 50s with acute or convalescent COVID-19.

V and J are TRBV4-1 and TRBJ2-6, with 7 bases aligning to TRBD2. Germline assignment: CDR1 MGHRA and CDR2 YSYEKL. V trimming: 1 base; J trimming: 2 bases; junction bases outside the gene matches: 11. The CDR3 extends over 19 amino acids. The CDR3 spells CASSQGIWGGSAGANVLTF. The CDR3 bases are TGCGCCAGCAGCCAAGGTATTTGGGGGGGGAGCGCTGGGGCCAACGTCCTGACTTTC.

The V gene is TRBV29-1, the J gene TRBJ2-2; TRBD1 is a possible D gene (5 bases). CDR3 length equals 13 residues. V was cut by 7 bases and J by 4 bases, with 13 bases left in between. Germline V CDR1 and CDR2: SQVTM, ANQGSEA. The CDR3 DNA reads as TGCAGCGCCTACTTAGGGGCCACCGGGGAGCTGTTTTTT. As protein: CSAYLGATGELFF.

This clone was seen a single time. This chain uses TRBV7-9 with TRBJ1-2, with D unresolved. This CDR3 spans 13 amino acids. The V end lost 1 base, the J end lost 8 bases, and 11 bases lay between the germline ends. Germline values: CDR1 SEHNR, CDR2 FQNEAQ (reference sequence). The CDR3 sequence is CASSLDPLSGYTF. The CDR3 DNA reads TGTGCCAGCAGCTTAGATCCGCTGAGCGGCTACACCTTC.

This chain uses TRBV4-1 with TRBJ1-1; a weak D match, TRBD1 (6 bases). The CDR3 has 18 amino acids. The germline gives CDR1 MGHRA, CDR2 YSYEKL. V was cut by 6 bases and J by 0 bases, with 23 bases left in between. CDR3 sequence: CASRKGILGRDMNTEAFF. CDR3 DNA sequence: TGCGCCAGCAGGAAGGGGATATTAGGACGGGACATGAACACTGAAGCTTTCTTT.

The chain uses TRBV9 and TRBJ2-2; 10 bases map to TRBD2. The CDR3 consists of 16 residues. The trim removed 4 bases at V and 1 base at J, leaving 4 bases unmatched. Per germline, CDR1 SGDLS and CDR2 YYNGEE. The chain's CDR3 is CASSSKREGNTGELFF. The CDR3 DNA follows: TGTGCCAGCAGCTCCAAGCGGGAGGGGAACACCGGGGAGCTGTTTTTT.

This rearrangement joins TRBV2 to TRBJ1-2, with no clear D. This CDR3 has 13 amino acids. Trimming removed 1 base at V and 3 bases at J, with 6 bases between. Germline CDR1 and CDR2: SNHLY and FYNNEI. CDR3: CASSEGQDYGYTF. In DNA form, the CDR3 reads TGTGCCAGCAGTGAAGGCCAGGACTATGGCTACACCTTC.

This chain joins TRBV10-3 and TRBJ2-3; no definite D call. V lost 7 bases to trimming and J lost 2 bases, with 10 bases between them. Germline V lookup: CDR1 ENHRY, CDR2 SYGVKD. The CDR3 is 13 residues long. The CDR3 loop reads CAINIQSTDTQYF. The CDR3 bases are TGTGCCATCAATATCCAGTCCACAGATACGCAGTATTTT.

The chain combines TRBV11-2 with TRBJ2-5; 13 nucleotides agree with TRBD2. This CDR3 has 17 amino acids. The V and J ends lost 2 bases and 1 base, in that order; junction bases with no gene match: 4. Per germline, CDR1 SGHAT and CDR2 FQNNGV. This chain's CDR3 is CASSLLRTSGGQETQYF. The CDR3 bases are TGTGCCAGCAGCTTATTGCGGACTAGCGGGGGCCAAGAGACCCAGTACTTC.

The gene calls are TRBV10-3 and TRBJ2-6, with TRBD1 matching 7 bases. CDR1 and CDR2 (germline): ENHRY, SYGVKD. This CDR3 has 19 amino acids. V lost 3 bases, J lost 3 bases, and 14 bases stayed unmatched. CDR3 sequence (DNA): TGTGCCATCAGTGATTATGTGAGGCAGGGGGTTGGTGGGGCCAACGTCCTGACTTTC. This gives the protein CAISDYVRQGVGGANVLTF.

CDR3 sequence: CASRIWGRDYGYTF. CDR3 bases: TGTGCCAGCAGAATCTGGGGGCGCGACTATGGCTACACCTTC. V usage is TRBV5-6 and J usage is TRBJ1-2; TRBD1 is a possible D gene (6 bases). With 5 bases removed from V and 3 bases from J, the gap between germline ends came to 14 bases. Germline CDR1 SGHDT, CDR2 YYEEEE. This CDR3 region has 14 residues.

V is TRBV5-1 and J is TRBJ2-1; 8 nucleotides line up with TRBD1. With 0 bases clipped from V and 5 bases from J, the junction kept 7 bases outside the gene matches. The length of the CDR3 is 16 residues. CDR1 and CDR2 (germline): SGHRS, YFSETQ. CDR3 loop: CASSLVVDRANNEQFF. The CDR3 nucleotides read TGCGCCAGCAGCTTGGTAGTGGACAGGGCGAACAATGAGCAGTTCTTC.

V usage is TRBV24-1 and J usage is TRBJ2-3; perhaps TRBD2 as D (6 bases). Germline V gives CDR1 KGHDR, CDR2 SFDVKD. CDR3 length: 12 amino acids. The V end was cut by 3 bases, the J end by 7 bases, with 7 bases between. Here the CDR3 DNA reads TGTGCCACCAGTGATGCGGGATATACGCAGTATTTT. It translates to CATSDAGYTQYF.

J is TRBJ2-3 and V is TRBV9, with TRBD1 identical over 8 bases. CDR3 length equals 14 residues. In germline, CDR1 is SGDLS, CDR2 YYNGEE. V lost 4 bases, J lost 7 bases, and 8 bases stayed unmatched. The CDR3 nucleotides read TGTGCCAGCAGCCCTCAGGGGGCCCAGCATACGCAGTATTTT. The encoded protein is CASSPQGAQHTQYF.

The chain carries TRBV4-1 and TRBJ1-6; the D gene is possibly TRBD1 (6 bases). Germline V gives CDR1 MGHRA, CDR2 YSYEKL. V was shortened by 3 bases and J by 7 bases, with 13 bases between the two germline ends. This CDR3 comprises 15 residues. CDR3 protein: CASSHPGVGNSPLHF. Written as DNA, the CDR3 is TGCGCCAGCAGCCACCCAGGGGTTGGGAATTCACCCCTCCACTTT.

The chain uses TRBV5-1 and TRBJ2-3; 10 positions agree with TRBD2. Germline CDR1 is SGHRS and CDR2 is YFSETQ. The CDR3 runs 17 residues. J was trimmed by 5 bases and V by 6 bases; bases with no gene match: 15. CDR3 sequence reads: CASNPLPLAGVEDTQYF. In DNA, the CDR3 is TGCGCCAGCAACCCCCTACCCCTAGCGGGGGTTGAAGATACGCAGTATTTT.

The V and J genes are TRBV6-5 and TRBJ1-3, with D possibly matching TRBD1 (5 bases). CDR1 and CDR2 (germline): MNHEY, SVGAGI. Trimming left V 6 bases short and J 4 bases short, with 13 bases between. The CDR3 contains 14 residues. The CDR3 DNA sequence: TGTGCCAGCAGCCAGGGAATGGACGGAAACACCATATATTTT. Translating it yields CASSQGMDGNTIYF.

This clone was recorded once. The chain is built from TRBV10-3 and TRBJ2-3; 11 nucleotides agree with TRBD2. The ends lost 6 bases at V and 5 bases at J; junction bases unmatched: 10. The V gene's germline CDR1 is ENHRY and CDR2 SYGVKD. The CDR3 runs to 16 residues. CDR3: CAIRPQLAGGVDTQYF. The CDR3 bases are TGTGCCATCAGGCCCCAGCTAGCGGGAGGCGTAGATACGCAGTATTTT.

This clone was recorded a few times. The V gene is TRBV5-4, the J gene TRBJ2-7; the D gene is possibly TRBD1 (6 bases). The CDR3 has 14 amino acids. Germline lookup yields CDR1 SGHNT and CDR2 YYREEE (reference sequence). V dropped 5 bases and J dropped 2 bases, with 14 bases sitting between them. CDR3 bases: TGTGCCAGCAGTCTACAGGGCCCTACCTACGAGCAGTACTTC. Translation gives CASSLQGPTYEQYF. The full variable domain, its missing parts supplied by reference TRBV5-4 and TRBJ2-7, is ETGVTQSPTHLIKTRGQQVTLRCSSQSGHNTVSWYQQALGQGPQFIFQYYREEENGRGNFPPRFSGLQFPNYSSELNVNALELDDSALYLCASSLQGPTYEQYFGPGTRLTVT.

This chain joins TRBV5-1 and TRBJ1-1, with TRBD1 as a possible D gene (5 bases). The CDR3 totals 14 residues. Trimming left V 0 bases short and J 4 bases short, with 10 bases between. Germline-derived CDR1 and CDR2 are SGHRS and YFSETQ. CDR3 sequence (DNA): TGCGCCAGCAGCTTGGCCCGGGGGAGCACTGAAGCTTTCTTT. Translating gives CASSLARGSTEAFF.

Here the CDR3 DNA reads TGTGCCAGCAGCGGTACCGGGACTAGAGGAAGCGAGCAGTTCTTC. Translating it yields CASSGTGTRGSEQFF. The gene calls are TRBV9 and TRBJ2-1, with 8 bases that match TRBD2. The germline V gene has CDR1 SGDLS and CDR2 YYNGEE. Trimming removed 3 bases from V and 10 bases from J; junction bases left unmatched: 12. The CDR3 has 15 amino acids.

This clone was observed a few times. This same CDR3 is encoded by further DNA sequences in the sample. The rearrangement links TRBV3-1 (or the pseudogene TRBV3-2) to TRBJ1-5; D is unresolved. Looked up from germline, CDR1 is LGHDT and CDR2 is YNNKEL (reference sequence). The CDR3 spans 12 residues. Trimming stripped 1 base from V and 5 bases from J, with 3 bases between. CDR3 DNA sequence: TGTGCCAGCAGCCAAGGCGATCAGCCCCAGCATTTT. Translated: CASSQGDQPQHF.

This clone was seen a single time. This chain joins TRBV5-1 and TRBJ2-1, with D perhaps matching TRBD1 (6 bases). The germline V gene has CDR1 SGHRS and CDR2 YFSETQ. V lost 0 bases and J lost 8, with 15 bases in between. CDR3 length: 15 amino acids. The CDR3 protein is CASSLEGQASDEQFF. CDR3 sequence (DNA): TGCGCCAGCAGCTTGGAGGGACAAGCATCCGATGAGCAGTTCTTC.

The chain employs TRBV29-1 and TRBJ1-2; 9 bases are a match to TRBD1. This CDR3 comprises 12 residues. J was trimmed by 6 bases and V by 7 bases; bases with no gene match: 6. Germline-derived CDR1 and CDR2 are SQVTM and ANQGSEA. Here the CDR3 DNA reads TGCAGCGGCCATACAGGGGGCAATGGCTACACCTTC. Amino acid sequence: CSGHTGGNGYTF. Supplemented by reference TRBV29-1 and TRBJ1-2, the full variable domain reads SAVISQKPSRDICQRGTSLTIQCQVDSQVTMMFWYRQQPGQSLTLIATANQGSEATYESGFVIDKFPISRPNLTFSTLTVSNMSPEDSSIYLCSGHTGGNGYTFGSGTRLTVV.

The rearrangement links TRBV14 to TRBJ2-1, with 9 nucleotides matching TRBD1. The trim removed 4 bases at V and 8 bases at J, leaving 3 bases unmatched. CDR1 SGHDN and CDR2 FVKESK come from the germline V gene. The CDR3 extends over 13 amino acids. In DNA, the CDR3 is TGTGCCAGCAGCCTGGGACAGGGCTATGAGCAGTTCTTC. It codes for CASSLGQGYEQFF.

The V and J genes are TRBV27 and TRBJ2-7; 9 bases map to TRBD1. This CDR3 has 14 amino acids. Looked up from germline, CDR1 is MNHEY and CDR2 is SMNVEV (reference sequence). The trim removed 5 bases at V and 3 bases at J, leaving 5 bases unmatched. The DNA of the CDR3 is TGTGCCAGCAGTCCTGGGGACAGGGTCTACGAGCAGTACTTC. Translating gives CASSPGDRVYEQYF.

The CDR3 DNA sequence: TGTGCCAGCAGCCGTCGGAGCCTACAAACTGAAGCTTTCTTT. This sequence encodes CASSRRSLQTEAFF. The chain employs TRBV13 and TRBJ1-1; no reliable D call. Trimming removed 5 bases from V and 5 bases from J, with 15 bases in between. The germline V gene encodes CDR1 PRHDT and CDR2 FYEKMQ (reference sequence). The CDR3 is made up of 14 amino acids. Variable domain in full (rest from reference TRBV13 and TRBJ1-1): AAGVIQSPRHLIKEKRETATLKCYPIPRHDTVYWYQQGPGQDPQFLISFYEKMQSDKGSIPDRFSAQQFSDYHSELNMSSLELGDSALYFCASSRRSLQTEAFFGQGTRLTVV.